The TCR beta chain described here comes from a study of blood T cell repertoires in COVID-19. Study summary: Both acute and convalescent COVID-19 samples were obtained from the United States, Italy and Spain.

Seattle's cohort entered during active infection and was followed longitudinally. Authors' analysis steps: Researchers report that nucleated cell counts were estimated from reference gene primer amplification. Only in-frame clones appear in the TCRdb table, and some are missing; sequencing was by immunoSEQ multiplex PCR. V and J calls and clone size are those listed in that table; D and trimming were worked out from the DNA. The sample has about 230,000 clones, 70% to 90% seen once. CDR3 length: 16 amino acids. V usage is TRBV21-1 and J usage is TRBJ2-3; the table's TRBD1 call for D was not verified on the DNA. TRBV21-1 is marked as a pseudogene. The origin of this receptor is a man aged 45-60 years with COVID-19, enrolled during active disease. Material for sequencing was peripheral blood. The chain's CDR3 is CASSKPRDRGPDTQYF. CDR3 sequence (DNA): TGTGCCAGCAGCAAACCTAGGGACAGGGGGCCAGATACGCAGTATTTT.